The 30 T cell receptor beta chains listed next were all sequenced from one sample in a study of T cells in Graves' hyperthyroidism and ophthalmopathy. RNA transcripts gave rise to amplified TCR beta CDR3 regions. In the first-round RT-PCR of the TCR CDR3, the HTBI primer set was used. TCRdb called the multiplex PCR reads again in MiXCR, with one record for every CDR3 protein. Of about 290,000 distinct CDR3 sequences listed, roughly 15% are singletons. Sequencing used blood. The receptor set was obtained from a woman between 50 and 59 years old with Graves' hyperthyroidism that later progressed to Graves' ophthalmopathy.

This clonotype was observed many times. The chain couples TRBV20-1 to TRBJ1-1; 8 bases map to TRBD1. The CDR3 is 11 residues long. Germline lookup yields CDR1 DFQATT and CDR2 SNEGSKA (reference sequence). Germline trimming cut 5 bases from V and 8 bases from J; bases unmatched to any gene: 4. CDR3 nucleotide sequence: TGCAGTGCTTCCCGGGACAGGGAAGCTTTCTTT. Translation: CSASRDREAFF.

This rearrangement joins TRBV3-1 to TRBJ2-7, with 7 nucleotides matching TRBD2. With V trimmed by 1 base and J by 12 bases, 9 bases remained unmatched. The CDR3 length is 13 residues. Per germline, CDR1 LGHDT and CDR2 YNNKEL (reference sequence). CDR3 sequence (DNA): TGTGCCAGCAGCCAAGGTTTTGAGGGAGGGCCGTACTTC. Translating it yields CASSQGFEGGPYF.

This clonotype was detected ten times or more. The V gene is TRBV10-3, the J gene TRBJ1-6; tentatively, D is TRBD1 (6 bases). V shed 6 bases and J shed 9 bases, with 18 bases lying between them. The CDR3 spans 15 residues. CDR1 is ENHRY and CDR2 is SYGVKD in the germline V gene. In DNA, the CDR3 is TGTGCCATCAGACAAACAGGGTTCGAGCGTTCACCCCTCCACTTT. This gives the protein CAIRQTGFERSPLHF.

This clonotype has a count of ten or more. The V and J genes are TRBV5-6 and TRBJ1-2; no clear D gene. Germline CDR1 reads SGHDT; CDR2 reads YYEEEE. The CDR3 has 15 residues. V lost 0 bases to trimming and J lost 2 bases, with 11 bases between them. The CDR3 coding sequence is TGTGCCAGCAGCTTGGCGAGGGAGCGGAACTATGGCTACACCTTC. It yields the protein CASSLARERNYGYTF.

This clonotype occurred many times. The genes are TRBV27 and TRBJ2-7; D uncertain. Germline lookup yields CDR1 MNHEY and CDR2 SMNVEV (reference sequence). The germline V and J ends were trimmed by 6 bases and 4 bases, with 22 bases remaining between them. This CDR3 spans 16 amino acids. The CDR3 sequence is CASRIPVGRTQYEQYF. The CDR3 bases are TGTGCCAGCAGAATCCCGGTTGGGCGGACCCAATACGAGCAGTACTTC.

This clonotype was seen ten or more times. The V call is TRBV30, the J call TRBJ1-1, with TRBD1 matching over 7 bases. This CDR3 is built from 13 residues. With V trimmed by 8 bases and J by 4 bases, 10 bases remained unmatched. The germline gives CDR1 GTSNPN, CDR2 SVGIG (reference sequence). The chain's CDR3 is CAGTTGASTEAFF. In nucleotides, the CDR3 is TGTGCCGGGACTACAGGGGCGAGCACTGAAGCTTTCTTT.

This clonotype was seen at least ten times. The V call is TRBV28, the J call TRBJ2-3, with a possible D match to TRBD2 (5 bases). This CDR3 is built from 13 residues. V lost 7 bases and J lost 2, with 10 bases in between. Germline V gene lookup returns CDR1 MDHEN and CDR2 SYDVKM. The DNA for the CDR3 is TGTGCCAGCATGCACGGGGTCACAGATACGCAGTATTTT. It encodes CASMHGVTDTQYF. Supplemented by reference TRBV28 and TRBJ2-3, the full variable domain reads DVKVTQSSRYLVKRTGEKVFLECVQDMDHENMFWYRQDPGLGLRLIYFSYDVKMKEKGDIPEGYSVSREKKERFSLILESASTNQTSMYLCASMHGVTDTQYFGPGTRLTVL.

This clonotype was observed many times. The chain links TRBV2 to TRBJ2-3; 8 bases are shared with TRBD1. Looked up from germline, CDR1 is SNHLY and CDR2 is FYNNEI. Unmatched junction bases numbered 10, after V lost 5 bases and J lost 3 bases. The CDR3 covers 16 residues. The DNA of the CDR3 is TGTGCCAGCAGTAGACGAGCAGGGGGCAGGACAGATACGCAGTATTTT. Translation gives CASSRRAGGRTDTQYF.

This clonotype was picked up many times. The gene calls are TRBV10-3 and TRBJ2-5, with TRBD1 as a possible D gene (5 bases). The V and J ends lost 2 bases and 5 bases respectively, with 6 bases between them. The CDR3 is 12 residues long. Germline V gene lookup returns CDR1 ENHRY and CDR2 SYGVKD. The CDR3 sequence is CAISEGAETQYF. In DNA, the CDR3 is TGTGCCATCAGTGAGGGGGCGGAGACCCAGTACTTC.

This clonotype was seen many times. The V call is TRBV30, the J call TRBJ2-1, with 7 bases that match TRBD1. The V gene's germline CDR1 is GTSNPN and CDR2 SVGIG (reference sequence). The CDR3 runs to 14 residues. V was pared by 0 bases and J by 5 bases, with 4 bases of the junction left unmatched. The CDR3 protein is CAWSVLGTDNEQFF. The CDR3 nucleotides are TGTGCCTGGAGTGTACTCGGGACAGACAATGAGCAGTTCTTC. The entire variable domain, with the rest obtained from reference TRBV30 and TRBJ2-1, is as follows: SQTIHQWPATLVQPVGSPLSLECTVEGTSNPNLYWYRQAAGRGLQLLFYSVGIGQISSEVPQNLSASRPQDRQFILSSKKLLLSDSGFYLCAWSVLGTDNEQFFGPGTRLTVL.

In DNA, the CDR3 is TGCAGTATACGACAGGGTCCAAGGGAAGCTTTCTTT. This codes for CSIRQGPREAFF. This sequence joins TRBV20-1 and TRBJ1-1; 7 bases align to TRBD1. The length of the CDR3 is 12 residues. V shed 8 bases and J 8 bases; nucleotides not matched to a gene: 11. The germline V gene encodes CDR1 DFQATT and CDR2 SNEGSKA (reference sequence).

This clonotype was counted many times. The chain combines TRBV3-1 with TRBJ1-5; D unresolved. Germline loops: CDR1 LGHDT, CDR2 YNNKEL (reference sequence). Trimming cost V 1 base and J 5 bases, with 9 bases left between them. This CDR3 has 14 amino acids. The DNA for the CDR3 is TGTGCCAGCAGCCAAGTGGGCAACTATCAGCCCCAGCATTTT. This translates into CASSQVGNYQPQHF.

By frequency in the sample, this clonotype is medium-sized. The chain uses TRBV28 and TRBJ1-1, with D hard to call. CDR1 is MDHEN, CDR2 SYDVKM, per germline. V gave up 2 bases and J gave up 1 base, with 2 bases separating them. The length of the CDR3 is 12 residues. CDR3 protein: CASSLQNTEAFF. The CDR3 coding sequence is TGTGCCAGCAGTTTACAGAACACTGAAGCTTTCTTT.

In its sample, this clonotype was seen many times. The rearrangement joins TRBV12-3 or TRBV12-4 to TRBJ2-2; 8 bases fit TRBD1. CDR3 size: 14 residues. With 4 bases clipped from V and 5 bases from J, the junction kept 3 bases outside the gene matches. CDR3 coding DNA: TGTGCCAGCAGTTGGGACAGGCGAACCGGGGAGCTGTTTTTT. Translation: CASSWDRRTGELFF.

The chain recombines TRBV3-1 with TRBJ2-5; D may be TRBD2 (5 bases). V lost 4 bases, J lost 6 bases, and 15 bases lay in between. The germline gives CDR1 LGHDT, CDR2 YNNKEL (reference sequence). CDR3 length: 14 residues. This CDR3 reads CASSLRGAWQTQYF. The CDR3, as DNA: TGTGCCAGCAGCCTCCGGGGAGCGTGGCAGACCCAGTACTTC.

The chain employs TRBV9 and TRBJ1-2; TRBD1 matches 8 bases. V lost 2 bases to trimming and J lost 5 bases; unmatched junction nucleotides: 5. CDR1 and CDR2 from the germline V gene are SGDLS and YYNGEE. The CDR3 runs to 14 residues. CDR3 residues: CASSVGQGAYGYTF. CDR3 bases: TGTGCCAGCAGCGTCGGACAGGGCGCGTATGGCTACACCTTC.

Details on this clonotype: One end of the junction does not line up with germline, which may come from a read error. The chain uses TRBV5-1 and TRBJ1-2; 8 bases match TRBD1. CDR1 is SGHRS and CDR2 is YFSETQ in the germline V gene. The CDR3 has 14 amino acids. The CDR3 DNA reads as TGCACCAGCAGCCCAGGGGGCTCCTCTTATGGCTACACCTTC. Amino acid sequence: CTSSPGGSSYGYTF.

This clonotype has ten or more counts. The V and J genes are TRBV28 and TRBJ1-4; 7 bases agree with TRBD1. Germline-derived CDR1 and CDR2 are MDHEN and SYDVKM. V shed 4 bases, J shed 7 bases, and the junction held 3 bases outside the gene matches. The CDR3 sequence is 13 residues long. This CDR3 is CASSSGGTEKLFF. CDR3 bases: TGTGCCAGCAGTTCAGGGGGGACTGAAAAACTGTTTTTT.

This clonotype has a count of ten or more. The V and J genes are TRBV27 and TRBJ2-5; tentative D call: TRBD2 (5 bases). Germline V gene data show CDR1 as MNHEY and CDR2 as SMNVEV (reference sequence). V lost 2 bases and J lost 5, with 9 bases in between. The CDR3 length is 13 residues. CDR3 region: CASSLLGEETQYF. The CDR3, as DNA: TGTGCCAGCAGTTTACTGGGAGAGGAGACCCAGTACTTC.

This clonotype has ten or more counts. The chain joins TRBV20-1 to TRBJ1-5; D is ambiguous. Germline assignment: CDR1 DFQATT and CDR2 SNEGSKA (reference sequence). Trimming shortened V by 1 base and J by 0 bases, and 19 bases separated the two germline ends. CDR3 length: 18 residues. CDR3 region: CSARAPGARKYSNQPQHF. The CDR3 DNA reads TGCAGTGCTAGAGCACCGGGAGCCAGGAAATATAGCAATCAGCCCCAGCATTTT.

For the CDR3, the DNA is TGTGCCACCAGCAGGGGTGGAGCGTTTGGGGCCAACGTCCTGACTTTC. Translation gives CATSRGGAFGANVLTF. The chain couples TRBV15 to TRBJ2-6; no clear D gene. Germline CDR1 LNHNV, CDR2 YYDKDF (reference sequence). V was cut by 3 bases and J by 3 bases, with 12 bases left in between. The CDR3 has 16 amino acids.

This clonotype has a count of ten or more. This chain uses TRBV20-1 with TRBJ1-5; D uncertain. Germline-derived CDR1 and CDR2 are DFQATT and SNEGSKA (reference sequence). The CDR3 consists of 13 residues. V was clipped by 0 bases and J by 7 bases, with 10 bases between them. The CDR3 nucleotides are TGCAGTGCTAGAGATCTTCCGGGGCAGCCCCAGCATTTT. Its protein product is CSARDLPGQPQHF.

This clonotype was picked up many times. The chain carries TRBV6-2 or TRBV6-3 and TRBJ2-1; D gene unclear. V was cut by 6 bases and J by 12 bases, with 15 bases left in between. CDR3 length equals 12 residues. The germline V gene has CDR1 MNHEY and CDR2 SVGEGT. In DNA, the CDR3 is TGTGCCAGCAGCGCCTTGCCACCTTGGCAGTTCTTC. It codes for CASSALPPWQFF.

This clonotype was detected ten times or more. The chain uses TRBV20-1 and TRBJ2-7; perhaps D is TRBD1 or TRBD2 (6 bases each). V lost 1 base, J lost 5 bases, and 18 bases lay in between. Germline V CDR1 and CDR2: DFQATT, SNEGSKA (reference sequence). This CDR3 region has 15 residues. CDR3 sequence (DNA): TGCAGTGCTAGAGCTGGGGGCGGGGATAACCACGAGCAGTACTTC. Translating it yields CSARAGGGDNHEQYF.

This clonotype was counted at least ten times. This chain joins TRBV20-1 and TRBJ2-1, with 13 bases matching TRBD2. V dropped 6 bases and J dropped 10; count of bases not matched to a gene: 9. Germline V CDR1 and CDR2: DFQATT, SNEGSKA (reference sequence). The CDR3 is made up of 14 amino acids. Here the CDR3 DNA reads TGCAGTGCCATAGGGACTAGCGGGAAACGAGAGCAGTTCTTC. Translated, it gives CSAIGTSGKREQFF.

V gene TRBV19 combines with J gene TRBJ1-5; D might be TRBD1 (6 bases). CDR1 is LNHDA, CDR2 SQIVND, per germline (reference sequence). The CDR3 is 17 residues long. V was clipped by 2 bases and J by 0 bases, with 14 bases between them. The CDR3 DNA reads as TGTGCCAGTAGTATAACTCTGGACAGTTATAGCAATCAGCCCCAGCATTTT. Its translation is CASSITLDSYSNQPQHF. The full variable domain, with the rest looked up from reference TRBV19 and TRBJ1-5, is DGGITQSPKYLFRKEGQNVTLSCEQNLNHDAMYWYRQDPGQGLRLIYYSQIVNDFQKGDIAEGYSVSREKKESFPLTVTSAQKNPTAFYLCASSITLDSYSNQPQHFGDGTRLSIL.

This clonotype came up many times. The chain employs TRBV2 and TRBJ1-2, with D possibly TRBD1 on 6 matching bases. The CDR3 runs to 13 residues. CDR1 is SNHLY, CDR2 FYNNEI, per germline. The germline V and J ends were trimmed by 5 bases and 5 bases, with 12 bases remaining between them. The CDR3 sequence is CASSRDKEYGYTF. In DNA, the CDR3 is TGTGCCAGCAGTCGGGACAAGGAGTATGGCTACACCTTC.

The chain joins TRBV4-3 to TRBJ2-4; D is perhaps TRBD1 or TRBD2 (6 bases each). In germline, CDR1 is LGHNA, CDR2 YSLEER. This CDR3 is 18 amino acids long. Trimming removed 4 bases from V and 0 bases from J, with 19 bases in between. The CDR3 DNA reads as TGCGCCAGCAGCCTGGGGGGCAGGCAGATACTAGCCAAAAACATTCAGTACTTC. Protein product: CASSLGGRQILAKNIQYF.

This clonotype was observed many times. V gene TRBV9 combines with J gene TRBJ2-1; 9 bases agree with TRBD1. The CDR3 contains 15 residues. The V segment lost 2 bases and the J segment 8 bases; nucleotides outside the gene matches: 8. Germline CDR1 SGDLS, CDR2 YYNGEE. CDR3 residues: CASSVTGTGRDEQFF. The CDR3 DNA sequence: TGTGCCAGCAGCGTTACCGGGACAGGGAGGGATGAGCAGTTCTTC.

A few counts support this clonotype. The genes are TRBV19 and TRBJ2-7; the match to TRBD2 covers 15 bases. V was pared by 6 bases and J by 6 bases, with 3 bases of the junction left unmatched. Germline V gene lookup returns CDR1 LNHDA and CDR2 SQIVND (reference sequence). The CDR3 totals 14 residues. CDR3 in DNA: TGTGCCAGTAGGGGACTAGCGGGAGGAGGCGAGCAGTACTTC. It encodes CASRGLAGGGEQYF.